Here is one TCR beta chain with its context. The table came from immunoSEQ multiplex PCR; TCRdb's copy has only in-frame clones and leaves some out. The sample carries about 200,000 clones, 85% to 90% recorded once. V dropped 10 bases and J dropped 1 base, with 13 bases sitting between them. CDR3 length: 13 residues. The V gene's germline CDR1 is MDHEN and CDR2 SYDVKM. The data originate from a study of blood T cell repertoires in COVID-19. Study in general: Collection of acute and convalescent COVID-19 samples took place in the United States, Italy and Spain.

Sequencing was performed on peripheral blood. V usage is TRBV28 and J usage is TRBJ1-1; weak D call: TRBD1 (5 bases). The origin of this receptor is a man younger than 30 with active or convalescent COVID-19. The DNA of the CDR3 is TGTGCCACCGTGGGGGGTACGAACACTGAAGCTTTCTTT. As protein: CATVGGTNTEAFF.